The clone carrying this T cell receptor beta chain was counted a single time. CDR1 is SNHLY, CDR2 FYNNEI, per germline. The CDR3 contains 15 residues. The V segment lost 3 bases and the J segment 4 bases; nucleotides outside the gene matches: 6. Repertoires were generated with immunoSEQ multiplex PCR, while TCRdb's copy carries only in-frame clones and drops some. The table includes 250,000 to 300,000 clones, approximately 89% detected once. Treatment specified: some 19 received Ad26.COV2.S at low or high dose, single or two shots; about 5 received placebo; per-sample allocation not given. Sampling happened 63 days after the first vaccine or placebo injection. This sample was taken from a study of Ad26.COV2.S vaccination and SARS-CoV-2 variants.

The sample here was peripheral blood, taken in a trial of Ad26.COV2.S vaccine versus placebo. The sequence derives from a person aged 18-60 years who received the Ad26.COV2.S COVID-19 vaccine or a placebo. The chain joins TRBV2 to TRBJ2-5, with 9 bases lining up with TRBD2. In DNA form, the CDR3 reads TGTGCCAGCAGTGATGCGGGGGGGCCTTTAGAGACCCAGTACTTC. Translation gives CASSDAGGPLETQYF.